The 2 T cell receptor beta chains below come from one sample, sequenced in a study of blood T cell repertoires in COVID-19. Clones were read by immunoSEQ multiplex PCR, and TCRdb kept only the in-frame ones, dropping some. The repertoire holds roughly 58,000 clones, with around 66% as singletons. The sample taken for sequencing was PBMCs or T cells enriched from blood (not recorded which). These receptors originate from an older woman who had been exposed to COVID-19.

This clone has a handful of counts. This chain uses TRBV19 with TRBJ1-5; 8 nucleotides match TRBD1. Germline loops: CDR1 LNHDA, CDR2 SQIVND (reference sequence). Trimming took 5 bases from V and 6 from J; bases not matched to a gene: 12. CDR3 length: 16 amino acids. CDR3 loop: CASSFLGQGVVQPQHF. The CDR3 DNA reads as TGTGCCAGTAGTTTCCTCGGACAGGGCGTGGTTCAGCCCCAGCATTTT.

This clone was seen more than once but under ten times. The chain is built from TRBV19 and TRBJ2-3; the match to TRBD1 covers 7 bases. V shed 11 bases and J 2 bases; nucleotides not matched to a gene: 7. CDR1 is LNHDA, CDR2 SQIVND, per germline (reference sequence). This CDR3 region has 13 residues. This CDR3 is CASSDRITDTQYF. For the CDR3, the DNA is TGTGCCTCCTCGGACAGGATCACAGATACGCAGTATTTT.